This entry lists 17 T cell receptor beta chains sequenced from one sample in a study of identical twins. TCRdb re-called the 5' RACE reads through MiXCR, storing one row per CDR3 protein. The sample has 400,000 to 500,000 distinct CDR3 sequences; around 15% are singletons. These data were also filed under a second study, of yellow fever vaccine responses in identical twins.

Sequenced: CD4+ T cells sorted from blood. These receptors all come from a woman younger than 30 in good health.

For the CDR3, the DNA is TGTGCCAGCAGTTTAAAAGCGGCTACGCAGTATTTT. This codes for CASSLKAATQYF. The chain uses TRBV28 and TRBJ2-3; perhaps TRBD2 as D (5 bases). The CDR3 has 12 amino acids. With 2 bases removed from V and 8 bases from J, the gap between germline ends came to 8 bases. Germline values: CDR1 MDHEN, CDR2 SYDVKM.

Ten or more counts support this clonotype. The chain uses TRBV2 and TRBJ2-5, with D tentatively TRBD1 or TRBD2 (6 bases each). V lost 6 bases, J lost 5 bases, and 19 bases lay in between. The CDR3 has 15 amino acids. The V gene's germline CDR1 is SNHLY and CDR2 FYNNEI. The CDR3 bases are TGTGCCAGCAGCGAGATGGGGGCGGGGAGGGAGACCCAGTACTTC. Protein product: CASSEMGAGRETQYF.

This clonotype was seen more than once but under ten times. V and J are TRBV29-1 and TRBJ1-2; D gene ambiguous. V lost 0 bases and J lost 4, with 6 bases in between. Germline CDR1 SQVTM, CDR2 ANQGSEA. The CDR3 is 12 amino acids. This chain's CDR3 is CSVEESSYGYTF. For the CDR3, the DNA is TGCAGCGTTGAAGAGAGCTCCTATGGCTACACCTTC.

This clonotype was seen a few times. V usage is TRBV7-3 and J usage is TRBJ2-3, with D tentatively TRBD1 (6 bases). V was pared by 5 bases and J by 0 bases, with 12 bases between. Germline V gives CDR1 SGHTA, CDR2 FQGTGA. This CDR3 is 15 amino acids long. CDR3 region: CASSADRSSTDTQYF. Here the CDR3 DNA reads TGTGCCAGCAGCGCCGACAGGTCTAGCACAGATACGCAGTATTTT.

This clonotype was detected only a few times. The chain has TRBV19 and TRBJ2-5, with 9 bases aligning to TRBD2. The V and J ends lost 3 bases and 1 base, in that order; junction bases with no gene match: 6. The CDR3 loop spans 16 amino acids. Germline V gene lookup returns CDR1 LNHDA and CDR2 SQIVND (reference sequence). CDR3: CASSMSEAGGQETQYF. The DNA of the CDR3 is TGTGCCAGTAGTATGTCGGAAGCGGGAGGCCAAGAGACCCAGTACTTC. The variable domain in full, completed from reference TRBV19 and TRBJ2-5, reads DGGITQSPKYLFRKEGQNVTLSCEQNLNHDAMYWYRQDPGQGLRLIYYSQIVNDFQKGDIAEGYSVSREKKESFPLTVTSAQKNPTAFYLCASSMSEAGGQETQYFGPGTRLLVL.

This clonotype was counted between two and nine times. This chain joins TRBV20-1 and TRBJ2-7; the D gene is possibly TRBD2 (6 bases). V lost 0 bases and J lost 2, with 14 bases in between. Germline values: CDR1 DFQATT, CDR2 SNEGSKA (reference sequence). The CDR3 is 15 residues long. CDR3 DNA: TGCAGTGCTAGAGATTCAGGTAGCGGACCCTACGAGCAGTACTTC. Translated: CSARDSGSGPYEQYF.

The chain employs TRBV2 and TRBJ2-7; D is perhaps TRBD2 (7 bases). Trimming took 8 bases from V and 6 from J, leaving 11 bases between them. Germline V CDR1 and CDR2: SNHLY, FYNNEI. CDR3 size: 11 residues. In DNA form, the CDR3 reads TGTGCCAGCCGGGGGGCGGGCGAGCAGTACTTC. Translation: CASRGAGEQYF.

Points on this clonotype: An end of the junction differs from the germline gene, which may be a read error. The chain employs TRBV2 and TRBJ2-5, with TRBD1 matching over 10 bases. This CDR3 region has 14 residues. Germline V CDR1 and CDR2: SNHLY, FYNNEI. CDR3 DNA sequence: TGTGCCAGCAAAAACGACAGGGGGCAAGTGACCCAGTACTTC. It codes for CASKNDRGQVTQYF.

The chain recombines TRBV6-2 or TRBV6-3 with TRBJ2-1; unclear D gene. The V gene lost 7 bases and the J gene lost 7 bases, with 17 bases spanning the gap. The germline V gene encodes CDR1 MNHEY and CDR2 SVGEGT. The length of the CDR3 is 14 residues. CDR3 sequence: CASTSRTPRNEQFF. The CDR3 DNA follows: TGTGCCAGCACCTCACGGACCCCTAGGAATGAGCAGTTCTTC.

This chain links TRBV7-2 with TRBJ2-3, with TRBD2 identical over 10 bases. This CDR3 comprises 14 residues. Germline V lookup: CDR1 SGHTA, CDR2 FQGNSA. V lost 10 bases, J lost 6 bases, and 10 bases stayed unmatched. CDR3 in amino acids: CAKRTSGSGDTQYF. As DNA, the CDR3 is TGTGCCAAAAGGACTAGCGGCTCGGGGGATACGCAGTATTTT.

This clonotype was seen ten or more times. The chain carries TRBV5-1 and TRBJ1-5; a possible D gene is TRBD1 (5 bases). Between the trimmed V and J ends, which lost 4 bases and 3 bases, there was a span of 14 bases. Germline lookup yields CDR1 SGHRS and CDR2 YFSETQ. This CDR3 is built from 15 residues. CDR3 sequence reads: CASSVDPGPNQPQHF. The CDR3 DNA reads TGCGCCAGCAGCGTGGATCCGGGACCCAATCAGCCCCAGCATTTT.

DNA of the CDR3: TGCAGCGTTACCGGACTAGCGGGACACACAGATACGCAGTATTTT. Translation gives CSVTGLAGHTDTQYF. This chain links TRBV29-1 with TRBJ2-3, with 12 bases fitting TRBD2. The CDR3 consists of 15 residues. Per germline, CDR1 SQVTM and CDR2 ANQGSEA. V gave up 5 bases and J gave up 2 bases; unmatched junction bases: 5.

The chain uses TRBV5-1 and TRBJ2-7; D tentatively fits TRBD1 or TRBD2 (5 bases each). Looked up from germline, CDR1 is SGHRS and CDR2 is YFSETQ. The CDR3 contains 14 residues. V was cut by 4 bases and J by 6 bases, with 17 bases left in between. CDR3 in DNA: TGCGCCAGCAGCGTGGGACCCGCAGTCGGCGAGCAGTACTTC. Its protein product is CASSVGPAVGEQYF.

V gene TRBV20-1 combines with J gene TRBJ1-6; D unclear. The V gene's germline CDR1 is DFQATT and CDR2 SNEGSKA (reference sequence). The CDR3 extends over 15 amino acids. The V and J ends lost 0 bases and 8 bases respectively, with 14 bases between them. The CDR3 nucleotides are TGCAGTGCTAGAGAACAAGACATCCAGGATTCACCCCTCCACTTT. It is translated as CSAREQDIQDSPLHF.

The chain couples TRBV25-1 to TRBJ2-1, with 9 bases matching TRBD1. The J segment lost 4 bases and the V segment lost 8 bases, leaving 18 bases of the junction unmatched. The CDR3 is 18 residues long. The germline V gene has CDR1 MGHDK and CDR2 SYGVNS. The CDR3 loop reads CASPGQGVSESRYNEQFF. The CDR3, as DNA: TGTGCCAGCCCGGGACAGGGTGTTTCCGAGTCGCGTTACAATGAGCAGTTCTTC. Full variable domain (outside the CDR3, taken from reference TRBV25-1 and TRBJ2-1): EADIYQTPRYLVIGTGKKITLECSQTMGHDKMYWYQQDPGMELHLIHYSYGVNSTEKGDLSSESTVSRIRTEHFPLTLESARPSHTSQYLCASPGQGVSESRYNEQFFGPGTRLTVL.

This clonotype was recorded a few times. This sequence joins TRBV5-1 and TRBJ2-3; 7 nucleotides agree with TRBD2. Germline CDR1 and CDR2: SGHRS and YFSETQ. CDR3 size: 15 residues. With 3 bases clipped from V and 6 bases from J, the junction kept 10 bases outside the gene matches. The CDR3 protein is CASSSLTGGADTQYF. The CDR3 nucleotides are TGCGCCAGCAGCTCCCTTACGGGGGGTGCTGATACGCAGTATTTT.

There are a few counts of this clonotype. CDR3 protein: CASSSQSGAGTGELFF. For the CDR3, the DNA is TGTGCCAGCAGTTCCCAGAGCGGAGCGGGCACCGGGGAGCTGTTTTTT. This chain links TRBV12-3 or TRBV12-4 with TRBJ2-2; a weak D match, TRBD2 (6 bases). The CDR3 is 16 amino acids. With 4 bases removed from V and 4 bases from J, the gap between germline ends came to 16 bases.